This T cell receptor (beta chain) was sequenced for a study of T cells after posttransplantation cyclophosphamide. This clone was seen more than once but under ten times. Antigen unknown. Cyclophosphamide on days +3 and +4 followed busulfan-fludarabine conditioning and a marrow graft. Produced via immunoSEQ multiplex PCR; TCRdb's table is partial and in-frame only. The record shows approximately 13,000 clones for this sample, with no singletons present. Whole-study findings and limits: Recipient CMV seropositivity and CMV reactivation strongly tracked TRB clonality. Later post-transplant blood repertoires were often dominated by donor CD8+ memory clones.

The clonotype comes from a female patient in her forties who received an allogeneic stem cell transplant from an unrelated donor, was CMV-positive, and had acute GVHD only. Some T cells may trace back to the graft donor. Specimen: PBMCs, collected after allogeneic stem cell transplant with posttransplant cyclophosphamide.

CDR3 sequence (DNA): TGTGCCAGCAGTTATTCCCCTATAGATAACACTGAAGCTTTCTTT. This sequence encodes CASSYSPIDNTEAFF. The V gene is TRBV6-9, the J gene TRBJ1-1, with D unresolved. Germline loops: CDR1 MNHGY, CDR2 SVAAGI. Trimming cost V 0 bases and J 2 bases, with 10 bases left between them. The CDR3 loop spans 15 amino acids.